One and the same sample provided the 13 T cell receptor beta chains below, sequenced in a study of blood T cell repertoires in COVID-19. Assay: immunoSEQ multiplex PCR; the TCRdb copy retains only in-frame clones and omits some. The repertoire includes a few hundred thousand clones, about 88% of them detected once, and less than 1.5% sits in the top ten. Sequences were obtained from PBMCs or T cells enriched from blood (not recorded which). The receptors shown here come from a woman aged 18-30 years who had been exposed to COVID-19.

The table lists this clone with a few counts. The V call is TRBV4-1, the J call TRBJ2-3, with D possibly being TRBD2 (6 bases). V lost 3 bases to trimming and J lost 2 bases, with 12 bases between them. Per germline, CDR1 MGHRA and CDR2 YSYEKL. CDR3 length: 15 residues. Here the CDR3 reads CASSQRDWNTDTQYF. The CDR3 DNA reads TGCGCCAGCAGCCAGAGGGACTGGAACACAGATACGCAGTATTTT.

This chain connects TRBV13 to TRBJ2-7, with a weak D call TRBD2 (6 bases). The CDR3 loop spans 14 amino acids. V was trimmed by 2 bases and J by 2 bases, leaving 10 bases between them. Germline V CDR1 and CDR2: PRHDT, FYEKMQ (reference sequence). The CDR3 nucleotides read TGTGCCAGCAGCTTACCCGGAGGGGCCTACGAGCAGTACTTC. It encodes CASSLPGGAYEQYF.

This clone was found once. The chain couples TRBV6-5 to TRBJ2-4, with 12 positions matching TRBD2. CDR1 is MNHEY, CDR2 SVGAGI, per germline. Trimming at V came to 0 bases and at J to 8 bases, leaving 2 bases not matched to a gene. The CDR3 spans 15 residues. In DNA form, the CDR3 reads TGTGCCAGCAGTTACTCGGGACTAGCGGGCGACATTCAGTACTTC. Amino acids: CASSYSGLAGDIQYF.

The chain couples TRBV5-1 to TRBJ2-7; 13 positions match TRBD2. The germline V gene encodes CDR1 SGHRS and CDR2 YFSETQ. J was trimmed by 2 bases and V by 4 bases; bases with no gene match: 6. CDR3 length: 16 residues. This chain's CDR3 is CASSPTLAGGTYEQYF. Here the CDR3 DNA reads TGCGCCAGCAGCCCCACACTAGCGGGAGGGACCTACGAGCAGTACTTC.

The rearrangement links TRBV28 to TRBJ1-6; D unresolved. V dropped 2 bases and J dropped 11 bases, with 16 bases sitting between them. The germline CDR1 and CDR2 sequences are MDHEN and SYDVKM. The CDR3 is 15 amino acids. The CDR3 is CASSLGPRLRAPLHF. For the CDR3, the DNA is TGTGCCAGCAGTTTAGGACCAAGGCTGAGGGCACCCCTCCACTTT. The full variable domain, its missing parts supplied by reference TRBV28 and TRBJ1-6, is DVKVTQSSRYLVKRTGEKVFLECVQDMDHENMFWYRQDPGLGLRLIYFSYDVKMKEKGDIPEGYSVSREKKERFSLILESASTNQTSMYLCASSLGPRLRAPLHFGNGTRLTVT.

Only a few counts were recorded for this clone. J is TRBJ2-2 and V is TRBV12-3 or TRBV12-4, with D hard to call. Trimming cost V 11 bases and J 0 bases, with 10 bases left between them. The CDR3 is 13 residues long. CDR3 protein: CAYETANTGELFF. CDR3 bases: TGTGCCTACGAAACAGCGAACACCGGGGAGCTGTTTTTT.

J is TRBJ2-7 and V is TRBV4-3; D gene ambiguous. From germline, CDR1 is LGHNA and CDR2 YSLEER. V lost 0 bases and J lost 0, with 6 bases in between. CDR3 length: 14 residues. The CDR3 reads CASSQEQSSYEQYF. The CDR3 DNA sequence: TGCGCCAGCAGCCAAGAACAGAGCTCCTACGAGCAGTACTTC.

The J gene is TRBJ1-5, the V gene TRBV27, with 7 bases identical to TRBD1. The CDR3 runs 14 residues. From germline, CDR1 is MNHEY and CDR2 SMNVEV (reference sequence). V lost 5 bases and J lost 4; bases outside the gene matches: 5. The CDR3 bases are TGTGCCAGCAGTCACGGGACAGATAATCAGCCCCAGCATTTT. Amino acids: CASSHGTDNQPQHF.

The chain links TRBV21-1 to TRBJ1-2; the table's D call TRBD1 went unverified against the DNA. TRBV21-1 is an annotated pseudogene. CDR3 length: 14 residues. The CDR3 coding sequence is TGTGCCAGCAGCAAAGTGCCAGGGTTCTATGGCTACACCTTC. Translation: CASSKVPGFYGYTF.

In the case of this clone: A junction end diverges from the germline sequence, so it may reflect a read error. The chain combines TRBV5-8 with TRBJ2-2, with 15 bases fitting TRBD2. Looked up from germline, CDR1 is SGHTS and CDR2 is YDEGEE. The CDR3 is made up of 17 amino acids. The CDR3 sequence is CARSGGLAGGNTGELFF. In DNA, the CDR3 is TGTGCCCGCAGCGGGGGACTAGCGGGGGGAAACACCGGGGAGCTGTTTTTT.

The chain links TRBV7-2 to TRBJ1-2, with TRBD1 identical over 8 bases. Per germline, CDR1 SGHTA and CDR2 FQGNSA. V was pared by 3 bases and J by 7 bases, with 10 bases of the junction left unmatched. The CDR3 extends over 15 amino acids. For the CDR3, the DNA is TGTGCCAGCAGCTTGAGAATGACAGGGGCGGGTGGCTACACCTTC. Translation gives CASSLRMTGAGGYTF.

V is TRBV7-9 and J is TRBJ2-7, with D unclear. CDR3 length: 14 residues. Per germline, CDR1 SEHNR and CDR2 FQNEAQ (reference sequence). Trimming stripped 1 base from V and 2 bases from J, with 9 bases between. The chain's CDR3 is CASSLEAVTYEQYF. CDR3 coding DNA: TGTGCCAGCAGCTTAGAGGCGGTTACCTACGAGCAGTACTTC.

The chain is built from TRBV4-2 and TRBJ2-1; 7 bases match TRBD2. The CDR3 is 16 amino acids. Looked up from germline, CDR1 is LGHNA and CDR2 is YNFKEQ. V lost 1 base and J lost 1; bases outside the gene matches: 4. Written as DNA, the CDR3 is TGTGCCAGCAGCCAAGCAAGCGGGGCGTCCTACAATGAGCAGTTCTTC. Protein sequence: CASSQASGASYNEQFF.